The TCR beta chain described here comes from a study of identical twins. Notes on the study in general: Within twin pairs, the out-of-frame alpha sequences they shared showed excess low generation probability. High-abundance cord blood beta clonotypes had fewer insertions; memory repertoires showed none.

The length of the CDR3 is 16 residues. Losses at the gene ends were 5 bases for V and 7 bases for J; bases not matched to a gene: 11. Points on this clonotype: Its antigen is unidentified.

In every case, the donor was a healthy Caucasian. Template switching introduced a universal primer site, and the cDNA bore unique molecular identifiers. TCRdb independently ran MiXCR on the 5' RACE reads; one entry per CDR3 protein. The table records 500,000 to 550,000 distinct CDR3 sequences, about 20% of them present only once. These sequences were also reported in another study, on yellow fever vaccine responses in identical twins.

The material sequenced was CD4+ T cells sorted from blood. This chain uses TRBV12-3 or TRBV12-4 with TRBJ1-4; 9 bases map to TRBD1. This TCR came from a woman aged 18-29 years in good health. CDR3 coding DNA: TGTGCCAGCAGTCCCCCTGGGACAGGGAGATTTGAAAAACTGTTTTTT. This codes for CASSPPGTGRFEKLFF.